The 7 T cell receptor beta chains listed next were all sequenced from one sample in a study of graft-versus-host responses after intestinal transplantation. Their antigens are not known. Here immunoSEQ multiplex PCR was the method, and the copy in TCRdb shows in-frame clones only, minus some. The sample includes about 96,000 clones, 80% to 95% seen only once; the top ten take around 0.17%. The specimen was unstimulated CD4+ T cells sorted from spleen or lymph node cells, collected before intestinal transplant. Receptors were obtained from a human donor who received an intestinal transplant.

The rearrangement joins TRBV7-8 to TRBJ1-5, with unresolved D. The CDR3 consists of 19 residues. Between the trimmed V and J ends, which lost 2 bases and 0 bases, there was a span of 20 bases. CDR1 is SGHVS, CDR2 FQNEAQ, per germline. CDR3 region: CASSLSAGPWQASNQPQHF. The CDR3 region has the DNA TGTGCCAGCAGCTTATCTGCAGGTCCTTGGCAGGCTAGCAATCAGCCCCAGCATTTT.

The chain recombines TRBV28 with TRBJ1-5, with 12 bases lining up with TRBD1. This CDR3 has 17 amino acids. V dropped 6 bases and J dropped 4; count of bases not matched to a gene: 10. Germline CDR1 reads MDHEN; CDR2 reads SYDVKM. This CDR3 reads CASRSRDRGRRNQPQHF. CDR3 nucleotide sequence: TGTGCCAGCAGATCTCGGGACAGGGGGCGCCGGAATCAGCCCCAGCATTTT.

The CDR3 spells CASSQDGGGADTQYF. DNA of the CDR3: TGTGCCAGCAGCCAAGATGGAGGGGGGGCAGATACGCAGTATTTT. V is TRBV4-2 and J is TRBJ2-3; D may be TRBD2 (7 bases). V gave up 0 bases and J gave up 4 bases, with 11 bases separating them. The length of the CDR3 is 15 residues. Germline CDR1 reads LGHNA; CDR2 reads YNFKEQ.

CDR3 sequence reads: CATSREDRAGTQYF. CDR3 DNA sequence: TGTGCCACCAGCAGGGAGGACAGGGCTGGGACCCAGTACTTC. V and J are TRBV15 and TRBJ2-5; 8 bases match TRBD1. Trimming cost V 3 bases and J 7 bases; bases outside gene matches: 7. This CDR3 spans 14 amino acids. In germline, CDR1 is LNHNV, CDR2 YYDKDF (reference sequence).

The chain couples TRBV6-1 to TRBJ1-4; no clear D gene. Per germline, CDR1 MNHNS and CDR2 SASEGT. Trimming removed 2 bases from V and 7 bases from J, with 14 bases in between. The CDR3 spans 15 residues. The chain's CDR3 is CASSEMGRRGEKLFF. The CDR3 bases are TGTGCCAGCAGTGAAATGGGCAGGCGTGGTGAAAAACTGTTTTTT.

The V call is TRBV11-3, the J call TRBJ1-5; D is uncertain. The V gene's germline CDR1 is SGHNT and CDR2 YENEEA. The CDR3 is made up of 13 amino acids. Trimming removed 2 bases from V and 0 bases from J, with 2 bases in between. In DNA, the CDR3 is TGTGCCAGCAGCTTATATAGCAATCAGCCCCAGCATTTT. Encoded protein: CASSLYSNQPQHF.

The DNA of the CDR3 is TGTGCCAGCAGCCAACGTATTTTCGGAGATACGCAGTATTTT. It translates to CASSQRIFGDTQYF. The chain employs TRBV14 and TRBJ2-3; D gene unclear. Per germline, CDR1 SGHDN and CDR2 FVKESK. V was trimmed by 2 bases and J by 5 bases, leaving 11 bases between them. The CDR3 runs 14 residues.